The next 26 T cell receptor beta chains were all read from a single sample in a study of T cells in Graves' hyperthyroidism and ophthalmopathy. It was RNA transcripts that yielded the amplified TCR beta CDR3 regions. Primed by the HTBI set, a first-round RT-PCR was run on the TCR CDR3. TCRdb ran MiXCR on the multiplex PCR reads and lists one entry per CDR3 protein. The sample includes more than 350,000 distinct CDR3 sequences, roughly 15% seen only once; the top ten take roughly a fifth. The sample consisted of blood. Receptors were obtained from a woman aged 55 to 70 with Graves' ophthalmopathy.

Concerning this clonotype itself: This CDR3 fails to terminate in the conserved phenylalanine or tryptophan, so it likely reflects a read error. The chain combines TRBV28 with TRBJ2-7; D perhaps matches TRBD2 (6 bases). Germline V gives CDR1 MDHEN, CDR2 SYDVKM. The CDR3 sequence is 13 residues long. V lost 2 bases and J 4 bases, leaving 9 bases between the germline ends. The CDR3 loop reads CASSLLGGYEQYL. The CDR3 coding sequence is TGTGCCAGCAGTTTACTGGGGGGTTACGAGCAGTACCTC.

This clonotype was recorded at least ten times. V and J are TRBV3-1 and TRBJ1-5; D is possibly TRBD1 (5 bases). This CDR3 has 14 amino acids. Between the trimmed V and J ends, which lost 1 base and 6 bases, there was a span of 10 bases. Per the germline V gene, CDR1 is LGHDT and CDR2 is YNNKEL (reference sequence). The CDR3 loop reads CASSQGGEAQPQHF. DNA of the CDR3: TGTGCCAGCAGCCAAGGAGGGGAGGCTCAGCCCCAGCATTTT.

This clonotype showed up many times. V gene TRBV7-6 combines with J gene TRBJ2-3; 11 nucleotides agree with TRBD2. Trimming at V came to 5 bases and at J to 3 bases, leaving 7 bases not matched to a gene. The CDR3 extends over 16 amino acids. Germline CDR1 SGHVS, CDR2 FNYEAQ. The CDR3 is CASSPRTSGFTDTQYF. The CDR3 DNA follows: TGTGCCAGCAGCCCTAGGACTAGCGGGTTTACAGATACGCAGTATTTT.

This clonotype was detected ten times or more. The chain links TRBV7-2 to TRBJ1-1; possible D gene TRBD1, 6 bases. Trimming took 7 bases from V and 9 from J, leaving 15 bases between them. CDR1 SGHTA and CDR2 FQGNSA come from the germline V gene. This CDR3 comprises 12 residues. The chain's CDR3 is CASIGYGTQAFF. In DNA form, the CDR3 reads TGTGCCAGCATAGGATACGGGACACAAGCTTTCTTT.

This clonotype turned up a few times. The V call is TRBV6-2 or TRBV6-3, the J call TRBJ2-3; D tentatively reads TRBD1 or TRBD2 (5 bases each). V was clipped by 6 bases and J by 8 bases, with 18 bases between them. Germline values: CDR1 MNHEY, CDR2 SVGEGT. The CDR3 sequence is 14 residues long. The CDR3 sequence: CASRGTGTPSTQYF. The CDR3 DNA is TGTGCCAGCAGGGGGACCGGGACCCCCAGTACGCAGTATTTT.

This clonotype was counted many times. The chain joins TRBV5-1 to TRBJ2-6; D is unresolved. The V end lost 6 bases, the J end lost 1 base, and 14 bases lay between the germline ends. The CDR3 contains 16 residues. Germline V lookup: CDR1 SGHRS, CDR2 YFSETQ. Written as DNA, the CDR3 is TGCGCCAGCACCTCAATGGGTAATTCTGGGGCCAACGTCCTGACTTTC. Translating gives CASTSMGNSGANVLTF. Based on the CDR3 plus reference TRBV5-1 and TRBJ2-6, the full variable domain is KAGVTQTPRYLIKTRGQQVTLSCSPISGHRSVSWYQQTPGQGLQFLFEYFSETQRNKGNFPGRFSGRQFSNSRSEMNVSTLELGDSALYLCASTSMGNSGANVLTFGAGSRLTVL.

This clonotype came up a few times. The chain is built from TRBV24-1 and TRBJ2-1; D may match TRBD1 or TRBD2 (5 bases each). The germline V gene has CDR1 KGHDR and CDR2 SFDVKD. The CDR3 runs to 15 residues. Trimming shortened V by 3 bases and J by 8 bases, and 16 bases separated the two germline ends. CDR3 protein: CATSDARDRNHEQFF. The CDR3 nucleotides are TGTGCCACCAGTGATGCCCGGGACCGCAACCATGAGCAGTTCTTC.

This clonotype occurred a few times. The rearrangement joins TRBV7-2 to TRBJ1-2; 9 nucleotides line up with TRBD1. The J segment lost 8 bases and the V segment lost 5 bases, leaving 6 bases of the junction unmatched. Germline V gives CDR1 SGHTA, CDR2 FQGNSA. The CDR3 is 13 residues long. Here the CDR3 DNA reads TGTGCCAGCAGCACCGGGACAGGGTTCGGCTACACCTTC. Translation: CASSTGTGFGYTF. Full variable domain (missing parts from reference TRBV7-2 and TRBJ1-2): GAGVSQSPSNKVTEKGKDVELRCDPISGHTALYWYRQSLGQGLEFLIYFQGNSAPDKSGLPSDRFSAERTGGSVSTLTIQRTQQEDSAVYLCASSTGTGFGYTFGSGTRLTVV.

This clonotype was seen a handful of times. The genes are TRBV2 and TRBJ2-5; D not resolved. The CDR3 covers 15 residues. In germline, CDR1 is SNHLY, CDR2 FYNNEI. The V end lost 2 bases, the J end lost 5 bases, and 15 bases lay between the germline ends. The CDR3 here is CASSEYPPELETQYF. CDR3 in DNA: TGTGCCAGCAGTGAATACCCGCCGGAGTTGGAGACCCAGTACTTC.

This clonotype was recorded many times. V and J are TRBV2 and TRBJ1-1; D not certain. The CDR3 loop spans 13 amino acids. Trimming pared 5 bases from V and 1 base from J, leaving 8 bases between. CDR1 and CDR2 (germline): SNHLY, FYNNEI. The CDR3 sequence is CASSQQSNTEAFF. As DNA, the CDR3 is TGTGCCAGCAGTCAACAGTCGAACACTGAAGCTTTCTTT.

The chain uses TRBV7-2 and TRBJ2-1; TRBD1 matches 7 bases. The junction had 5 bases not matched to a gene; V was cut back by 3 bases and J by 0 bases. The CDR3 contains 16 residues. Germline loops: CDR1 SGHTA, CDR2 FQGNSA. CDR3 in DNA: TGTGCCAGCAGCTTTTCCGGGACAGTCTCCTACAATGAGCAGTTCTTC. Translating gives CASSFSGTVSYNEQFF.

There are a few counts of this clonotype. The V gene is TRBV29-1, the J gene TRBJ2-2; D remains unclear. The V end was cut by 7 bases, the J end by 4 bases, with 16 bases between. The germline gives CDR1 SQVTM, CDR2 ANQGSEA. This CDR3 is 14 amino acids long. In DNA, the CDR3 is TGCAGCGCCGACCGCCAGCCACCCACCGGGGAGCTGTTTTTT. Translated: CSADRQPPTGELFF.

This clonotype appeared a few times. The chain employs TRBV30 and TRBJ2-2; TRBD2 agrees at 9 bases. CDR1 is GTSNPN, CDR2 SVGIG, per germline (reference sequence). The ends lost 5 bases at V and 7 bases at J; junction bases unmatched: 14. CDR3 length: 16 amino acids. The CDR3 DNA follows: TGTGCCTGGGGTAGCAGGGGTAGCGGGAGATTCGGGGAGCTGTTTTTT. Translating gives CAWGSRGSGRFGELFF.

V usage is TRBV7-9 and J usage is TRBJ1-4, with D perhaps matching TRBD1 (5 bases). V was clipped by 3 bases and J by 5 bases, with 10 bases between them. CDR3 size: 14 residues. Germline assignment: CDR1 SEHNR and CDR2 FQNEAQ (reference sequence). The CDR3 nucleotides are TGTGCCAGCAGCTTCCAGGGTCTGAATGAAAAACTGTTTTTT. Its protein product is CASSFQGLNEKLFF.

This clonotype appeared many times. The gene calls are TRBV11-2 and TRBJ2-5; no clear D. CDR3 length: 14 residues. Germline lookup yields CDR1 SGHAT and CDR2 FQNNGV. V lost 3 bases, J lost 2 bases, and 10 bases lay in between. This CDR3 is CASSFTVAQETQYF. In DNA form, the CDR3 reads TGTGCCAGCAGCTTTACGGTTGCTCAAGAGACCCAGTACTTC.

Remarks on this clonotype: The junction and the germline gene differ at one end; a read error may be behind it. CDR3 nucleotides: TGTGCCAATAGTTCCAGTGACAGGGGGAACTATGGCTACACCTTC. Protein: CANSSSDRGNYGYTF. V is TRBV19 and J is TRBJ1-2, with 9 nucleotides matching TRBD1. The CDR3 spans 15 residues. Germline V gene sequence: CDR1 LNHDA, CDR2 SQIVND (reference sequence). The full variable domain, rest sourced from reference TRBV19 and TRBJ1-2, is DGGITQSPKYLFRKEGQNVTLSCEQNLNHDAMYWYRQDPGQGLRLIYYSQIVNDFQKGDIAEGYSVSREKKESFPLTVTSAQKNPTAFYLCANSSSDRGNYGYTFGSGTRLTVV.

This clonotype was counted at least ten times. V and J are TRBV5-1 and TRBJ2-3, with D tentatively TRBD1 (6 bases). The CDR3 length is 15 residues. V lost 0 bases and J lost 1, with 9 bases in between. Germline V gene data show CDR1 as SGHRS and CDR2 as YFSETQ. CDR3 protein: CASSLVSGGTDTQYF. The DNA for the CDR3 is TGCGCCAGCAGCTTGGTTTCAGGGGGCACAGATACGCAGTATTTT.

The CDR3 DNA reads as TGTGCCAGCAGTTACATAGGTTCCCGGATACAATCTGGGGCCAACGTCCTGACTTTC. It codes for CASSYIGSRIQSGANVLTF. The V call is TRBV6-2 or TRBV6-3, the J call TRBJ2-6; D not certain. The CDR3 covers 19 residues. Germline loops: CDR1 MNHEY, CDR2 SVGEGT. Trimming left V 2 bases short and J 1 base short, with 18 bases between.

Note on this clonotype: A read error may produce the germline difference seen at one junction end. The chain couples TRBV29-1 to TRBJ2-7, with TRBD1 as a possible D gene (5 bases). CDR1 SQVTM and CDR2 ANQGSEA come from the germline V gene. The CDR3 has 15 amino acids. The CDR3 region has the DNA TGCAGCGCCCGAGCCCCAGGGTCGAGCTCCTACGAGCAGCACTTC. Translating gives CSARAPGSSSYEQHF.

This clonotype was picked up many times. The rearrangement uses TRBV20-1 and TRBJ2-5, with 7 bases identical to TRBD2. Trimming removed 6 bases from V and 2 bases from J; junction bases left unmatched: 6. This CDR3 is 13 amino acids long. Germline V lookup: CDR1 DFQATT, CDR2 SNEGSKA (reference sequence). CDR3 DNA sequence: TGCAGTGCCCCGGGGGGTGGGCAAGAGACCCAGTACTTC. It is translated as CSAPGGGQETQYF.

V is TRBV4-1 and J is TRBJ1-6, with D tentatively TRBD1 (6 bases). The CDR3 loop spans 15 amino acids. From germline, CDR1 is MGHRA and CDR2 YSYEKL. Trimming removed 5 bases at V and 11 bases at J, with 19 bases between. The CDR3 protein is CASSKSGTTGTPLHF. The CDR3, as DNA: TGCGCCAGCAGCAAGTCCGGGACTACAGGGACACCCCTCCACTTT.

The V gene is TRBV9, the J gene TRBJ2-1; D perhaps matches TRBD2 (5 bases). Germline V CDR1 and CDR2: SGDLS, YYNGEE. CDR3 size: 16 residues. V was shortened by 0 bases and J by 3 bases, with 13 bases between the two germline ends. The CDR3: CASSVAPASRYNEQFF. CDR3 coding DNA: TGTGCCAGCAGCGTAGCCCCGGCTAGCCGCTACAATGAGCAGTTCTTC. The variable domain in full, with the rest retrieved from reference TRBV9 and TRBJ2-1, is DSGVTQTPKHLITATGQRVTLRCSPRSGDLSVYWYQQSLDQGLQFLIQYYNGEERAKGNILERFSAQQFPDLHSELNLSSLELGDSALYFCASSVAPASRYNEQFFGPGTRLTVL.

This clonotype was seen only a few times. The chain links TRBV6-1 to TRBJ1-2, with D unclear. The germline CDR1 and CDR2 sequences are MNHNS and SASEGT. V gave up 6 bases and J gave up 4 bases, with 15 bases separating them. The CDR3 is 14 residues long. Here the CDR3 DNA reads TGTGCCAGCAGGAATCTGGACGAGGGCTATGGCTACACCTTC. Protein sequence: CASRNLDEGYGYTF.

In its sample, this clonotype was seen many times. This rearrangement joins TRBV7-3 to TRBJ2-2, with D perhaps TRBD2 (6 bases). The CDR3 length is 16 residues. V was shortened by 3 bases and J by 0 bases, with 11 bases between the two germline ends. From germline, CDR1 is SGHTA and CDR2 FQGTGA. The chain's CDR3 is CASSFERVPNTGELFF. CDR3 nucleotide sequence: TGTGCCAGCAGCTTCGAGCGGGTGCCGAACACCGGGGAGCTGTTTTTT.

The chain is built from TRBV19 and TRBJ2-1, with TRBD2 identical over 11 bases. The trim removed 5 bases at V and 7 bases at J, leaving 10 bases unmatched. Looked up from germline, CDR1 is LNHDA and CDR2 is SQIVND (reference sequence). The CDR3 runs to 16 residues. This CDR3 is CASSAPSGRPRNEQFF. In DNA form, the CDR3 reads TGTGCCAGTAGTGCTCCTAGCGGGAGGCCTCGAAATGAGCAGTTCTTC.

There are a few counts of this clonotype. The CDR3 bases are TGCGCCAGCAGCCAAGCTCCGGGAGTAACCTACGAGCAGTACTTC. This codes for CASSQAPGVTYEQYF. This sequence joins TRBV4-1 and TRBJ2-7; tentative D call: TRBD2 (6 bases). The CDR3 totals 15 residues. V shed 1 base and J shed 2 bases, with 12 bases lying between them. Germline CDR1 reads MGHRA; CDR2 reads YSYEKL.